The T cell receptor beta chain under discussion was sequenced for a study of shared clonotypes between healthy human individuals (TCRdb year 2020). Some background on the complete study: The cohort comprised a couple of women and three men aged 18 to 49 years. To estimate repertoire size and how much clonotype sharing occurs between individuals, the study deeply sequenced the blood TCR repertoires of several healthy adults. Libraries were prepared and TCR repertoires were sequenced by different laboratories using diverse techniques, in order to increase sequencing depth and limit assay-specific biases. Per donor, three plates each were used for CD4 naive and CD4 memory, two for CD8 naive, and one for CD8 memory. Leukapheresis yielded between about 0.85 and 10 billion PBMCs per donor.

Results the study describes overall, beyond this receptor: Based on pairwise subsampling, the degree of clonotype sharing among donors was expected to be affected by sequencing depth. Higher generation probabilities were observed for clonotypes shared by all four sorted-subset donors than for non-shared clonotypes. Incomplete sequencing was indicated by rarefaction of sorted-subset datasets, despite the large sequencing depth. The small number of donors limited the genetic and exposure-history diversity represented. Estimated clonotype richness was generally larger for naive than for memory subsets. Sampling was restricted to blood, and TCR repertoires in tissues likely differ from the TCR repertoires found in blood. About 5% of naive CD4, 3.5% of naive CD8, roughly 2.5% of memory CD4, and 0.4% of memory CD8 clonotypes were shared across a few donors.

Donors were healthy HIV-negative adults with no recently reported acute infections or vaccinations. Every donor was a Caucasian adult residing in Nashville, Tennessee, USA. CD4+ T cells were enriched by magnetic negative selection; naive cells were then positively selected on CD45RA, and the negative fraction formed the memory subset. Blood was obtained by leukapheresis, after which PBMCs were separated by Ficoll-Histopaque density gradient centrifugation and cryopreserved in liquid nitrogen vapor phase. Purity and quantity of every magnetically sorted T cell population were checked by analytical flow cytometry. Each sorted fraction had its genomic DNA isolated and then quantified by UV absorbance on a Nanodrop 2000c. Based on the germline V gene, the CDR1 and CDR2 sequences are SGHRS and YFSETQ. The trim is 3 bases for V and 8 bases for J, with a gap of 14 bases between the germline ends. Reading from cysteine to phenylalanine, the CDR3 counts 13 amino acids. Only CDR3 DNA remains: 39 bases, in frame from the first base.

Using the deep immunoSEQ assay, TCR CDR3 regions were amplified from genomic DNA by multiplex PCR. Genomic DNA extracted from each cell subset was distributed evenly over all wells of several immunoSEQ 96-well plates, and each plate served as one replicate. For sorted subsets, each replicate PCR was loaded with 150 to 250 ng genomic DNA, equivalent to 25,000 to 30,000 T cell genomes. Purified libraries were measured with a Qubit 3.0 fluorometer, size-checked on a Bioanalyzer 2100, and measured again with the KAPA Library Quantification kit. Every immunoSEQ 96-well plate was sequenced on a dedicated single-read 150-cycle Illumina NextSeq 550 flow cell. The original methods were these. The immunoSEQ output contained only junctional sequences without quality scores, so filtering could not match that applied to full-length reads. To assign V/J genes and CDR3, sequences were annotated against IMGT germline references using PyIR, a Python wrapper for IgBLAST v1.9. Any read was removed if the V/J assignment was weak (E-value above 1e-6), the CDR3 was missing, or the read contained stop codons, out-of-frame junctions, or ambiguous translated residues. A V3J clonotype was defined by an identical inferred V gene, J gene, and CDR3 amino acid sequence. The percentage overlap between two repertoires was calculated by dividing the number of shared unique clonotypes by the size of the smaller repertoire. Three approaches were used to assess repertoire richness: RTK rarefaction, the Chao1 estimator, and Recon v2.1 estimates of unobserved clonotypes. Generation probabilities for all TCRbeta clonotypes obtained by the gDNA method from a handful of donors were computed using OLGA. In its TCRdb copy, this immuneACCESS table keeps in-frame sequences only and misses some clones. Where compared with another copy, unresolved V genes explain less than half of these, and the others have no known cause. V and J calls and clone size are as listed in that table; D and trimming were resolved from the DNA. This sample lists more than 2 million clones; almost 96% were detected once. Jointly, the top ten make up approximately 0.13% of the sample.

The table lists this clone with a count of one. Its antigen is not yet known. Per-base qualities were not stored, and no clone one base away is much larger. Other DNA sequences of this sample code for an identical CDR3. Rearrangement joined TRBV5-1 to TRBJ1-2; TRBD1 might be the D gene, on 6 matching bases. The sequence was collected from a man between 18 and 35 years old in good health. The sequencing sample was made of naive CD4+ T cells sorted from blood. The cell subset or site label for this specimen denotes: CD45RA+ positively selected. The CDR3 protein sequence reads: CASSSGQPWGYTF. The DNA reads TGCGCCAGCAGCTCGGGACAACCGTGGGGCTACACCTTC. The full variable domain, completed from the reference TRBV5-1 and TRBJ1-2 proteins outside the CDR3, reads KAGVTQTPRYLIKTRGQQVTLSCSPISGHRSVSWYQQTPGQGLQFLFEYFSETQRNKGNFPGRFSGRQFSNSRSEMNVSTLELGDSALYLCASSSGQPWGYTFGSGTRLTVV.